This T cell receptor beta chain was profiled in a study of blood T cell repertoires in COVID-19. Overall study: Spain, Italy and the United States supplied samples that represented acute and convalescent COVID-19. T cells, B-cell-depleted T cells, or PBMCs supplied cDNA or gDNA.

Authors' data handling: Estimation of nucleated cell counts relied on the amplification of reference gene primers. The data were produced by immunoSEQ multiplex PCR, yet TCRdb's version contains in-frame clones alone and is incomplete. The V and J calls and clone size come from that table; D and trimming were worked out from the DNA. In the table there are about 78,000 clones, more than 75% of which are singletons. The TCR comes from a man aged 50 or older with active or convalescent COVID-19. The material sequenced was peripheral blood.

The CDR3: CASSSTRASTDTQYF. As DNA, the CDR3 is TGTGCCAGCAGCTCGACTAGAGCTAGCACAGATACGCAGTATTTT. The chain combines TRBV7-2 with TRBJ2-3; D is possibly TRBD2 (6 bases). V was trimmed by 4 bases and J by 0 bases, leaving 11 bases between them. Germline CDR1 SGHTA, CDR2 FQGNSA. The CDR3 is 15 residues long.